This T cell receptor beta chain was retrieved from a study of T cells expressing NK-cell markers. In terms of frequency, this clonotype is medium-sized. Its antigen is not identified. TCRdb reanalyzed the 5' RACE reads and collapses them to one entry per CDR3 protein, without DNA. The table for this sample gives 25,000 to 35,000 distinct CDR3 sequences. Broader study findings: The HCMV specificity of the expanded NKG2C+ T cell clones stayed unresolved.

The receptor was isolated from a woman aged 18-70 years in good health. Sequenced: blood T cells: a sorted CD56 or NKG2C T cell subset, CD4+ or CD8+ T cells, or bulk PBMC T cells (not recorded which).

CDR3 region: CSARWDGDTSRTF. The J gene is TRBJ1-2, the V gene TRBV20-1. Germline lookup yields CDR1 DFQATT and CDR2 SNEGSKA (reference sequence). The CDR3 runs to 13 residues.